These T cell receptor beta chains were read from a single sample in a study of beta chain features in type 1 diabetes. The table came from immunoSEQ multiplex PCR; TCRdb's copy has only in-frame clones and leaves some out. Among around 150,000 clones, just over 8% were seen once, and the ten largest hold around 0.56%. Sequencing used central memory CD4+ T cells from blood. Receptors originate from a woman younger than 35 with type 1 diabetes. Each CDR3 is given with its conserved first and last residue. The D gene is left open where the match is weak. Rows give clone size only sometimes, using once, few, many, or a class for an expanded clone.

TRBV29-1	NA	TRBJ1-2	TRBD1	CSVEISGQGHYGYTF	TGCAGCGTTGAAATCTCGGGACAGGGGCACTATGGCTACACCTTC
TRBV2	NA	TRBJ1-2	TRBD1	CASMLQSGTGGRGYTF	TGTGCCAGCATGTTACAGAGTGGGACAGGGGGACGTGGCTACACCTTC
TRBV11-2	NA	TRBJ2-1	TRBD2	CASSSRSSGSGTPNEQFF	TGTGCCAGCAGCTCCCGATCGTCGGGTAGCGGGACCCCGAATGAGCAGTTCTTC
TRBV7-2	NA	TRBJ2-7	TRBD1	CASRTGDEQYF	TGTGCCAGCAGAACAGGGGACGAGCAGTACTTC
TRBV7-6	NA	TRBJ1-6	NA	CASSLRAGATSPLHF	TGTGCCAGCAGCTTAAGGGCAGGGGCAACTTCACCCCTCCACTTT
TRBV18	few	TRBJ1-1	NA	CASSYDSEAFF	TGTGCCAGCTCATACGACAGCGAAGCTTTCTTT
TRBV25-1	NA	TRBJ2-7	TRBD2	CASSVRTSGVGSYEQYF	TGTGCCAGCAGTGTCCGGACTAGCGGGGTTGGGTCCTACGAGCAGTACTTC
TRBV2	NA	TRBJ2-6	TRBD2	CASRRLAGTSPGANVLTF	TGTGCCAGCAGACGACTAGCGGGGACCTCGCCTGGGGCCAACGTCCTGACTTTC
TRBV14	many	TRBJ2-1	NA	CASRGESRGNEQFF	TGTGCCAGCAGAGGCGAGAGTCGGGGGAATGAGCAGTTCTTC
TRBV11-3	few	TRBJ2-5	NA	CASSPQETQYF	TGTGCCAGCAGCCCACAAGAGACCCAGTACTTC
TRBV5-1	NA	TRBJ2-7	NA	CASSGGEVRNEQYF	TGCGCCAGCAGCGGGGGCGAGGTAAGGAACGAGCAGTACTTC
TRBV7-2	NA	TRBJ1-3	NA	CASSSPVSGNTIYF	TGTGCCAGCAGCTCCCCCGTATCTGGAAACACCATATATTTT
TRBV19	NA	TRBJ1-4	NA	CASSRSLWVIDYEKLFF	TGTGCCAGTAGTCGATCTTTGTGGGTCATCGACTATGAAAAACTGTTTTTT
TRBV10-3	few	TRBJ1-2	NA	CAISEGGGRARGYTF	TGTGCCATCAGCGAAGGGGGGGGGAGGGCACGAGGCTACACCTTC
TRBV9	NA	TRBJ1-4	NA	CASSPAGASDEKLFF	TGTGCCAGCAGCCCCGCAGGGGCTTCAGATGAAAAACTGTTTTTT
TRBV7-2	NA	TRBJ2-3	TRBD2	CASSPGSGGAGTQYF	TGTGCCAGCAGCCCGGGATCCGGGGGGGCGGGTACGCAGTATTTT
TRBV15	NA	TRBJ1-1	TRBD1	CATSRGVAGGPEAFF	TGTGCCACCAGCAGAGGCGTGGCAGGGGGTCCTGAAGCTTTCTTT
TRBV29-1	NA	TRBJ2-5	NA	CSVGGDYQETQYF	TGCAGCGTTGGGGGGGACTACCAAGAGACCCAGTACTTC
TRBV4-1	NA	TRBJ2-2	TRBD2	CASSQAGGNTGELFF	TGCGCCAGCAGCCAAGCGGGAGGGAACACCGGGGAGCTGTTTTTT
TRBV30	few	TRBJ1-5	NA	CAWRGHLSNQPQHF	TGTGCCTGGAGGGGACACCTTAGCAATCAGCCCCAGCATTTT
TRBV5-6	few	TRBJ2-1	TRBD2	CASSLDLADYYNEQFF	TGTGCCAGCAGCTTGGACCTAGCGGACTATTACAATGAGCAGTTCTTC
TRBV19	NA	TRBJ1-4	NA	CASRRRSGNSATNEKLFF	TGTGCCAGTAGGCGGCGGAGTGGAAATAGCGCAACTAATGAAAAACTGTTTTTT
TRBV6-5	NA	TRBJ1-1	NA	CASSYSGVWGESFF	TGTGCCAGCAGTTACTCCGGGGTGTGGGGGGAGTCTTTCTTT
TRBV4-1	few	TRBJ2-2	TRBD2	CASRLAGYTGELFF	TGCGCCAGCAGGCTAGCGGGTTACACCGGGGAGCTGTTTTTT
TRBV4-3	NA	TRBJ2-7	NA	CASSQDYAPREQYF	TGCGCCAGCAGCCAAGACTATGCTCCCCGGGAGCAGTACTTC
TRBV11-1	few	TRBJ2-2	NA	CASSPRLAGELFF	TGTGCCAGCAGCCCTCGGTTAGCCGGGGAGCTGTTTTTT